This T cell receptor beta chain is from a study of OX40 agonist ivuxolimab in advanced cancers. General study points: Dosing at 0.1 to 3.0 mg/kg was accompanied by clonal expansion of CD4+ and CD8+ blood T cells by week 6.

Remarks on this clone: As yet, its antigen is unknown.

Sampling of blood occurred at baseline, cycle 4 day 1, and cycle 7 day 1. J gave up 4 bases and V 2 bases, and 8 bases lay outside the gene matches. CDR3 length equals 17 residues. The V gene's germline CDR1 is MDHEN and CDR2 SYDVKM. Produced via immunoSEQ multiplex PCR; TCRdb's table is partial and in-frame only. This table holds about 86,000 clones, 89% found once. V and J are TRBV28 and TRBJ2-3; the match to TRBD2 covers 11 bases. Specimen: CD4+ or CD8+ T cells sorted from blood, collected in a trial of the OX40 agonist ivuxolimab. This receptor was taken from an adult with an advanced solid tumor such as melanoma, head and neck, liver or kidney cancer. The CDR3 bases are TGTGCCAGCAGTTTAAGTAGCGGGAGGGGCCGGGCAGATACGCAGTATTTT. Protein sequence: CASSLSSGRGRADTQYF.